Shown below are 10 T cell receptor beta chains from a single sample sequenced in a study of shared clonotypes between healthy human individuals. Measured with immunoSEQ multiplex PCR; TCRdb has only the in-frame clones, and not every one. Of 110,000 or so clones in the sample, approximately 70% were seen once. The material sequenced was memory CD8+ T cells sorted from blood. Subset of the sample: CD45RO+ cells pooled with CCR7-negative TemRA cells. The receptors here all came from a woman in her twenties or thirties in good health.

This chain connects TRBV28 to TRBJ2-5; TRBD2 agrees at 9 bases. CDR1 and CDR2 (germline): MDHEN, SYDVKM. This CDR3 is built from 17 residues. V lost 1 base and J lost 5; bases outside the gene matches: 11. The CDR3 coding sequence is TGTGCCAGCAGTTTATATGCTAGCGGGAATTCAGGCGAGACCCAGTACTTC. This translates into CASSLYASGNSGETQYF. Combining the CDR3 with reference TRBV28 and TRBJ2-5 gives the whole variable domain DVKVTQSSRYLVKRTGEKVFLECVQDMDHENMFWYRQDPGLGLRLIYFSYDVKMKEKGDIPEGYSVSREKKERFSLILESASTNQTSMYLCASSLYASGNSGETQYFGPGTRLLVL.

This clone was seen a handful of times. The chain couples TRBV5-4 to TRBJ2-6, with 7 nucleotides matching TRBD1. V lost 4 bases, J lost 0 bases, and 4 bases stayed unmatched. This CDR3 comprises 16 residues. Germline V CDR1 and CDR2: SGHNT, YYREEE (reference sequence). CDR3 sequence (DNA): TGTGCCAGCAGCCCGCGGACAGGCTCTGGGGCCAACGTCCTGACTTTC. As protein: CASSPRTGSGANVLTF.

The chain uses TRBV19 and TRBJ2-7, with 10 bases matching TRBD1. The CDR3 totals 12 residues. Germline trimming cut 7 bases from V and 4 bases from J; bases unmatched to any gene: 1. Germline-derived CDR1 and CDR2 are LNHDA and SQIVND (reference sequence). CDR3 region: CASMGQGYEQYF. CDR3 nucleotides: TGTGCCAGTATGGGACAGGGGTACGAGCAGTACTTC.

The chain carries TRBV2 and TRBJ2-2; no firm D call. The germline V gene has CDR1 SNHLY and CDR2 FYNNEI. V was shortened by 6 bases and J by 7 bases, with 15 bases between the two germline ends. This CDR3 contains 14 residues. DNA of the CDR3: TGTGCCAGCAGGCTCAGACCAGGAAGCGGGGAGCTGTTTTTT. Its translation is CASRLRPGSGELFF.

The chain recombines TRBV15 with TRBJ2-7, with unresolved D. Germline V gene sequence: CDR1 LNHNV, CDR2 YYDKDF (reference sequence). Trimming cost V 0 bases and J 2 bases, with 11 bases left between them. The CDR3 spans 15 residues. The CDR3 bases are TGTGCCACCAGCAGAGATAGTGGCAGGACCTACGAGCAGTACTTC. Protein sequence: CATSRDSGRTYEQYF.

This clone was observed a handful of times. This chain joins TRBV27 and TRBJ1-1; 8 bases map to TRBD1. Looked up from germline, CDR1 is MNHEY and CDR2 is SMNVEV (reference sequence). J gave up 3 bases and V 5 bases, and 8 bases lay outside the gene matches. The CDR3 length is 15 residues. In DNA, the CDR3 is TGTGCCAGCAGTGGGTTTAGGGACAGGCACACTGAAGCTTTCTTT. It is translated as CASSGFRDRHTEAFF.

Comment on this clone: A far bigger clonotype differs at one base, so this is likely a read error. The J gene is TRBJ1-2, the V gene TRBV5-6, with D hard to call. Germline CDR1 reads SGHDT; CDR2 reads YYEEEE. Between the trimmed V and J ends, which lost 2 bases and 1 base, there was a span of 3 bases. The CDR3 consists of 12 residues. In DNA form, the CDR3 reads TGTGCCAGCAGCTTAGATAACTATGGCTACACCTTC. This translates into CASSLDNYGYTF.

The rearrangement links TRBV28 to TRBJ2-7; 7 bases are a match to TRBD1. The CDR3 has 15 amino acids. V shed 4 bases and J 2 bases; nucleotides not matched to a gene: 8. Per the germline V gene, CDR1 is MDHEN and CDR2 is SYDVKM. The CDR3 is CASSSDRRWAYEQYF. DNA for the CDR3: TGTGCCAGCAGTTCGGACAGGAGATGGGCCTACGAGCAGTACTTC.

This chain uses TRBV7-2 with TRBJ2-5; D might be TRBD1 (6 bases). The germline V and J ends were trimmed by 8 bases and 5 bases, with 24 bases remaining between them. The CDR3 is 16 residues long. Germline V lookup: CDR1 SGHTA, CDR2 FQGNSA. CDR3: CASRRDALSTGETQYF. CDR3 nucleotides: TGTGCCAGCCGACGGGACGCCCTATCCACAGGGGAGACCCAGTACTTC.

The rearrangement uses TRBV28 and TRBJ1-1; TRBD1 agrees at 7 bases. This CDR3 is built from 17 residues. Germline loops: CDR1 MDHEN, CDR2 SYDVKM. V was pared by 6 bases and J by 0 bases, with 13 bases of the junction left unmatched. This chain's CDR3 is CASSSQIWDSMNTEAFF. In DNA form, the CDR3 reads TGTGCCAGCAGCTCCCAAATTTGGGACAGCATGAACACTGAAGCTTTCTTT.